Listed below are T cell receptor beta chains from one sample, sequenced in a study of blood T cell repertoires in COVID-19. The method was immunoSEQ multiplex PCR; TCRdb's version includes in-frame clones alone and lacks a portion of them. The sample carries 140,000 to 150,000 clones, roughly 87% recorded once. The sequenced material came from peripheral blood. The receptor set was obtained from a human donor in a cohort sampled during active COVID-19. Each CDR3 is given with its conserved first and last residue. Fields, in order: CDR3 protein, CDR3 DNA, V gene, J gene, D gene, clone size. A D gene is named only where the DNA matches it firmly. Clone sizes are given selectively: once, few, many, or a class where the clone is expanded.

CDR3: CASSLLASAKNIQYF
DNA: TGTGCCAGCAGCTTACTAGCTAGCGCCAAAAACATTCAGTACTTC
V: TRBV7-2
J: TRBJ2-4
D: -
size: once

CDR3: CASSFLDYGYTF
DNA: TGTGCCAGCAGTTTTCTTGACTATGGCTACACCTTC
V: TRBV12-3/TRBV12-4
J: TRBJ1-2
D: -
size: -

CDR3: CATRRGGYEQYF
DNA: TGTGCCACGCGGCGGGGAGGCTACGAGCAGTACTTC
V: TRBV6-5
J: TRBJ2-7
D: -
size: few

CDR3: CAWSPHNPRGLSSVTEAFF
DNA: TGTGCCTGGAGTCCCCATAATCCCAGGGGTTTGAGTTCAGTCACTGAAGCTTTCTTT
V: TRBV30
J: TRBJ1-1
D: -
size: few

CDR3: CASSFGTSGGSDTQYF
DNA: TGTGCCAGCAGCTTTGGGACTAGCGGGGGCTCAGATACGCAGTATTTT
V: TRBV6-6
J: TRBJ2-3
D: TRBD2
size: -

CDR3: CASSFSGISTDTQYF
DNA: TGTGCCAGCAGCTTTAGCGGGATCAGCACAGATACGCAGTATTTT
V: TRBV11-1
J: TRBJ2-3
D: TRBD2
size: -

CDR3: CASSQGERGGRETQYF
DNA: TGTGCCAGCAGCCAAGGTGAACGGGGGGGCCGCGAGACCCAGTACTTC
V: TRBV4-2
J: TRBJ2-5
D: TRBD2
size: -

CDR3: CASSLFSDTQYF
DNA: TGCGCCAGCAGCTTATTCTCAGATACGCAGTATTTT
V: TRBV5-1
J: TRBJ2-3
D: -
size: -

CDR3: CASSQETGVPSGANVLTF
DNA: TGCGCCAGCAGCCAAGAGACAGGGGTTCCCTCTGGGGCCAACGTCCTGACTTTC
V: TRBV4-1
J: TRBJ2-6
D: TRBD1
size: -

CDR3: CAWSVHSGQRQYF
DNA: TGTGCCTGGAGTGTACATAGCGGCCAGCGGCAGTACTTC
V: TRBV30
J: TRBJ2-7
D: -
size: -